The present entry profiles one TCR beta chain with its context. Its antigen is unidentified. TCRdb processed the RACE reads anew with MiXCR; each CDR3 protein has one entry. This sample has approximately 97,000 distinct CDR3 sequences, with around a quarter found just once. The record originates from a study of human T cells and chemical hapten exposure. Study-level background: Chiefly women, the patients showed alopecia areata, totalis or universalis. General study results and limits: TCRs above 1 in 1000 frequency stayed constant with DPC sensitization.

CDR3 length: 18 residues. With 6 bases clipped from V and 3 bases from J, the junction kept 15 bases outside the gene matches. Regarding time point: patch test 3, about 24 weeks after DPC sensitization. Treatment here: therapeutic diphenylcyclopropenone sensitization with weekly scalp DPC. Alopecia patients deemed DPC-suitable, aged 18 to 70, excluding pregnancy. This material consisted of whole blood, taken in connection with sensitization to the hapten diphenylcyclopropenone (DPC). This chain joins TRBV12-3 or TRBV12-4 and TRBJ2-7; TRBD1 aligns across 12 bases. This sequence originates from a man aged 40-55 years with alopecia areata. Some clones in this sample may be carry-over from other donors' samples. CDR3 region: CASSKAGTGGLEDYEQYF. In DNA form, the CDR3 reads TGTGCCAGCAGCAAAGCCGGGACAGGGGGCTTAGAGGACTACGAGCAGTACTTC.